A selection of T cell receptor beta chains follows, all from one sample in a study of blood T cell repertoires in COVID-19. This table comes from immunoSEQ multiplex PCR, and its TCRdb copy is limited to in-frame clones, with some not included. This table holds 150,000 or so clones, 75% to 90% found once. Sequenced: peripheral blood. These receptors were obtained from a man between 18 and 35 years old with COVID-19, enrolled during active disease. CDR3s include the opening cysteine and the closing phenylalanine or tryptophan. The D gene is left open where the match is weak. The size field is filled for only some rows; it gives once, few, many or a size class.

few	TRBV4-3	TRBJ2-2	TRBD2	CASSHAGTRTAGELFF	TGCGCCAGCAGCCACGCCGGGACTAGGACCGCCGGGGAGCTGTTTTTT
.	TRBV19	TRBJ1-4	TRBD1	CASSNPTGDRSNEKLFF	TGTGCCAGTAGTAACCCGACAGGGGACCGGTCTAATGAAAAACTGTTTTTT
.	TRBV7-8	TRBJ2-2	.	CASSSSTFTGELFF	TGTGCCAGCAGCTCTTCGACTTTCACCGGGGAGCTGTTTTTT
.	TRBV28	TRBJ1-2	TRBD1	CASRTSGQGIYGYTF	TGTGCCAGCAGAACCTCGGGACAGGGGATATATGGCTACACCTTC
.	TRBV28	TRBJ2-2	.	CASSWTLTGELFF	TGTGCCAGCAGTTGGACACTCACCGGGGAGCTGTTTTTT
.	TRBV9	TRBJ2-2	.	CASSVNRAGELFF	TGTGCCAGCAGCGTAAACAGGGCCGGGGAGCTGTTTTTT
.	TRBV6-6	TRBJ1-2	TRBD1	CASSYDRDRGGYTF	TGTGCCAGCAGTTACGACCGGGACAGGGGTGGCTACACCTTC
.	TRBV28	TRBJ2-7	.	CASSLAGEYEQYF	TGTGCCAGCAGTTTGGCAGGGGAATACGAGCAGTACTTC
.	TRBV4-3	TRBJ2-7	TRBD2	CASSQDVTSGNEQYF	TGCGCCAGCAGCCAAGACGTGACTAGCGGGAACGAGCAGTACTTC
.	TRBV6-5	TRBJ1-6	.	CASSPLYNSPLHF	TGTGCCAGCAGTCCCCTTTATAATTCACCCCTCCACTTT
.	TRBV28	TRBJ1-2	TRBD1	CASSLQPGGHYGYTF	TGTGCCAGCAGTTTACAGCCAGGGGGCCACTATGGCTACACCTTC
.	TRBV4-3	TRBJ2-2	TRBD2	CASSQDGRRSMELFF	TGCGCCAGCAGCCAAGACGGGAGGAGGTCTATGGAGCTGTTTTTT
.	TRBV7-2	TRBJ2-5	.	CASRRGGGTQYF	TGTGCCAGCAGGCGAGGGGGGGGGACCCAGTACTTC
.	TRBV28	TRBJ1-2	.	CASSFYRRSNYGYTF	TGTGCCAGCAGTTTCTACAGGCGCTCCAACTATGGCTACACCTTC
.	TRBV4-1	TRBJ2-5	.	CASGSDETQYF	TGCGCCAGCGGTAGCGACGAGACCCAGTACTTC
.	TRBV27	TRBJ2-2	TRBD1	CASTNGDRIRSNTGELFF	TGTGCCAGCACTAACGGGGACAGGATTAGGTCGAACACCGGGGAGCTGTTTTTT
.	TRBV2	TRBJ1-6	.	CASRRTSGNNSPLHF	TGTGCCAGCAGGAGGACGTCAGGGAATAATTCACCCCTCCACTTT
.	TRBV19	TRBJ1-1	.	CASSMSENTEAFF	TGTGCCAGTAGTATGAGCGAGAACACTGAAGCTTTCTTT